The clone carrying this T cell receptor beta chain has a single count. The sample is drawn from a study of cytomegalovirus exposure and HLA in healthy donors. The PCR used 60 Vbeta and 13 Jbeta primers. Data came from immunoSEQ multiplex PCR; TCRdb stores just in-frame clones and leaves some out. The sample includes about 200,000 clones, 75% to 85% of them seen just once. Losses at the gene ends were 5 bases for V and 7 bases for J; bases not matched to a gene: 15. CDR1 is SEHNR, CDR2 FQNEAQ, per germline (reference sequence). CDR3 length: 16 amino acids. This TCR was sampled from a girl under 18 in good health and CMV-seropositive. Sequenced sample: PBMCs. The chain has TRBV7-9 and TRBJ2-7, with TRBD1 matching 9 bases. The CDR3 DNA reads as TGTGCCAGCAGCCACAACCCCGGGACAGGGATTAGTGAGCAGTACTTC. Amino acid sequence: CASSHNPGTGISEQYF. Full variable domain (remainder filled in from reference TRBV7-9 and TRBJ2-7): DTGVSQNPRHKITKRGQNVTFRCDPISEHNRLYWYRQTLGQGPEFLTYFQNEAQLEKSRLLSDRFSAERPKGSFSTLEIQRTEQGDSAMYLCASSHNPGTGISEQYFGPGTRLTVT.